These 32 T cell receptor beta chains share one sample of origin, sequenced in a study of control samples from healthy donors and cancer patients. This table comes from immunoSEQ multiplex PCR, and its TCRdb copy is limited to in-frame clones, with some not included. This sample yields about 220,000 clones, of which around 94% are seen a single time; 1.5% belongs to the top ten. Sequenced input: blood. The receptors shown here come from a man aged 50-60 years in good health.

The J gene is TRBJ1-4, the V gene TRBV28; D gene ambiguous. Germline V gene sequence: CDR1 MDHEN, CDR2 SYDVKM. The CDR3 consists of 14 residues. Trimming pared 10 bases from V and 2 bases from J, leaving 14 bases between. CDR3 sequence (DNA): TGTGCCACCAATCTAGGGTTGACTAATGAAAAACTGTTTTTT. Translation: CATNLGLTNEKLFF.

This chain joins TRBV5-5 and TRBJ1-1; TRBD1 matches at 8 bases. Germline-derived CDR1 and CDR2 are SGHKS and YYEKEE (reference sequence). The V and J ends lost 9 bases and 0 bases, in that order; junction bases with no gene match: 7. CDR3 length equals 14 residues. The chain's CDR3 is CATSPDRVNTEAFF. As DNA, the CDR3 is TGTGCCACCTCCCCGGACAGGGTGAACACTGAAGCTTTCTTT. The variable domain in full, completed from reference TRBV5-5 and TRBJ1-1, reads DAGVTQSPTHLIKTRGQQVTLRCSPISGHKSVSWYQQVLGQGPQFIFQYYEKEERGRGNFPDRFSARQFPNYSSELNVNALLLGDSALYLCATSPDRVNTEAFFGQGTRLTVV.

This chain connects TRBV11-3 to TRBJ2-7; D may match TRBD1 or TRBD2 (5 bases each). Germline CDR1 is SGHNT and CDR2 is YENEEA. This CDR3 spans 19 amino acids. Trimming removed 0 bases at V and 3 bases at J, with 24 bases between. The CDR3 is CASSLEQGLIRLDYYEQYV. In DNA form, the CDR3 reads TGTGCCAGCAGCTTAGAGCAGGGTCTGATCCGTCTAGACTACTACGAGCAGTACGTC.

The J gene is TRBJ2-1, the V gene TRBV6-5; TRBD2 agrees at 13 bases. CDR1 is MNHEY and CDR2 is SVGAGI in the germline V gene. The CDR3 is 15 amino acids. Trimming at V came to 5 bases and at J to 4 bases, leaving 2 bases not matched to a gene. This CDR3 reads CASSKGLAGYNEQFF. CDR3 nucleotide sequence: TGTGCCAGCAGTAAGGGACTAGCGGGGTACAATGAGCAGTTCTTC.

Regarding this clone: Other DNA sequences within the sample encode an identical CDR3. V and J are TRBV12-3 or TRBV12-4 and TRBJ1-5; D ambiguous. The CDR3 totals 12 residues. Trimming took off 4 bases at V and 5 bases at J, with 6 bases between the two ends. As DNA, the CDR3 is TGTGCCAGCAGTTCGCGAGATCAGCCCCAGCATTTT. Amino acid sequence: CASSSRDQPQHF.

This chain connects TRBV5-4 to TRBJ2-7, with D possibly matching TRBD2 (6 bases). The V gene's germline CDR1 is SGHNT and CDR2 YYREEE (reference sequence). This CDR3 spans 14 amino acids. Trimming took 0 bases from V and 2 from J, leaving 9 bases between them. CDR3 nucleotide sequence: TGTGCCAGCAGCTTGGACGGGGGAGCCTACGAGCAGTACTTC. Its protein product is CASSLDGGAYEQYF.

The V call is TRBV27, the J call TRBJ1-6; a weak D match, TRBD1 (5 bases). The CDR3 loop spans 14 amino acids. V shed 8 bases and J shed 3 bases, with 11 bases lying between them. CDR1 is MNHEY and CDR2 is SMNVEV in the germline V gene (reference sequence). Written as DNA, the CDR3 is TGTGCCAGCTGTGGGACGGTCTATAATTCACCCCTCCACTTT. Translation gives CASCGTVYNSPLHF.

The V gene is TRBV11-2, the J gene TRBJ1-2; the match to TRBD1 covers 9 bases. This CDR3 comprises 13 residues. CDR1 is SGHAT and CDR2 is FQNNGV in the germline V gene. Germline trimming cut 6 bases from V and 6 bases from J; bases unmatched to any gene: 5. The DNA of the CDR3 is TGTGCCAGCAGGCTAACAGGGGGCGATGGCTACACCTTC. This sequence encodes CASRLTGGDGYTF.

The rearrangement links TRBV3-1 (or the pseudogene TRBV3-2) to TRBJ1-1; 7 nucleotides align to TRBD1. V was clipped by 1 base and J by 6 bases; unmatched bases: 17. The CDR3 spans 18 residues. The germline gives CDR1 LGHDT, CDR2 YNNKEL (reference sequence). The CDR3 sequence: CASSQGGRTGAAAAEAFF. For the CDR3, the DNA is TGTGCCAGCAGCCAAGGGGGGAGAACAGGGGCCGCTGCTGCTGAAGCTTTCTTT.

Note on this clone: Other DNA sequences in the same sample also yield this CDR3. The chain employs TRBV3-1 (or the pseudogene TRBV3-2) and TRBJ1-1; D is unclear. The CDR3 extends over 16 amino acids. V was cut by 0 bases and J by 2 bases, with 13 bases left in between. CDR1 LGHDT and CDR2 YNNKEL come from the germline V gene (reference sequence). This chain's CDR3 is CASSQEGEGANTEAFF. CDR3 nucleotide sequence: TGTGCCAGCAGCCAAGAAGGCGAAGGAGCTAACACTGAAGCTTTCTTT.

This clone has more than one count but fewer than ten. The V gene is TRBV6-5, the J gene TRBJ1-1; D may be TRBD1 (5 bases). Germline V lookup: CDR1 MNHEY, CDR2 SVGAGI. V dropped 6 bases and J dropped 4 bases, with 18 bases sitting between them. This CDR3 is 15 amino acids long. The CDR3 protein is CASRKGGEGVTEAFF. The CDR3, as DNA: TGTGCCAGCAGGAAGGGAGGAGAAGGGGTCACTGAAGCTTTCTTT.

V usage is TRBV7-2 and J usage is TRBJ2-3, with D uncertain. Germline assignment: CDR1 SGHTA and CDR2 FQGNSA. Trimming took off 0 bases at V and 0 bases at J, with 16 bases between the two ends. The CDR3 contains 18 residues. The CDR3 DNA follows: TGTGCCAGCAGCTTAGCGTGGTGGGTCCAAGGGAGCACAGATACGCAGTATTTT. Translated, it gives CASSLAWWVQGSTDTQYF.

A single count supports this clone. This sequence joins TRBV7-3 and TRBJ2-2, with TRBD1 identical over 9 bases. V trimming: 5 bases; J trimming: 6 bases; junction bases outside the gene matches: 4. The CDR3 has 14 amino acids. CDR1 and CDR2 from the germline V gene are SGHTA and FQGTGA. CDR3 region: CASSLRQGAGELFF. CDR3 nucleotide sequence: TGTGCCAGCAGCCTCCGACAGGGGGCCGGGGAGCTGTTTTTT.

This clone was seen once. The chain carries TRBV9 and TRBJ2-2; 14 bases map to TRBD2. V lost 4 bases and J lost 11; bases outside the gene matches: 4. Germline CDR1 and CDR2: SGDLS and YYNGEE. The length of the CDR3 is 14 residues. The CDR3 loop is CASSKTSGGAELFF. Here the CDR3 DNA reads TGTGCCAGCAGCAAGACTAGCGGGGGGGCCGAGCTGTTTTTT.

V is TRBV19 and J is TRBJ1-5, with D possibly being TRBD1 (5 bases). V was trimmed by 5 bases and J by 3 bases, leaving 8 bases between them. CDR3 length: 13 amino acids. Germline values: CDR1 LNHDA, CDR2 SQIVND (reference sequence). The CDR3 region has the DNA TGTGCCAGTAGTCGGGGGATCAATCAGCCCCAGCATTTT. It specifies CASSRGINQPQHF.

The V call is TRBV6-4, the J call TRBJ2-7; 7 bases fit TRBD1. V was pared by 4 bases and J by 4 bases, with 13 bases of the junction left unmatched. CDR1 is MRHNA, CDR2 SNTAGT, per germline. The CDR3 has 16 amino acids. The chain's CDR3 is CASSGPLQGTEYEQYF. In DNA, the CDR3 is TGTGCCAGCAGTGGCCCCTTACAGGGGACAGAATACGAGCAGTACTTC.

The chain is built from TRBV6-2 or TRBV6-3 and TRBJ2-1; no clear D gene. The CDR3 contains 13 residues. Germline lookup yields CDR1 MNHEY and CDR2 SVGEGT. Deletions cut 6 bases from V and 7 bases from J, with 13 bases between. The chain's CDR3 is CASSLRVGNEQFF. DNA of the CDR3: TGTGCCAGCAGCCTGAGAGTGGGGAATGAGCAGTTCTTC.

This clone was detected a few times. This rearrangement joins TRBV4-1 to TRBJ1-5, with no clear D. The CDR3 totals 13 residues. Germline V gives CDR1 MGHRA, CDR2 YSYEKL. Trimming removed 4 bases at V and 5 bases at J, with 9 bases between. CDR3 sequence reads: CASSRAADQPQHF. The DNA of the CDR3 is TGCGCCAGCAGCCGGGCGGCAGATCAGCCCCAGCATTTT.

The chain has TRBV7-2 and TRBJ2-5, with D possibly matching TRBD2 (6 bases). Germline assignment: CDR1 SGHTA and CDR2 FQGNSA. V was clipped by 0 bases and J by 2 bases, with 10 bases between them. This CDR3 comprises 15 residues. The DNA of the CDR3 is TGTGCCAGCAGCTTAGCGATCGGGAGTCAAGAGACCCAGTACTTC. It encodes CASSLAIGSQETQYF. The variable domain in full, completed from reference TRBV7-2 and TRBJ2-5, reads GAGVSQSPSNKVTEKGKDVELRCDPISGHTALYWYRQSLGQGLEFLIYFQGNSAPDKSGLPSDRFSAERTGGSVSTLTIQRTQQEDSAVYLCASSLAIGSQETQYFGPGTRLLVL.

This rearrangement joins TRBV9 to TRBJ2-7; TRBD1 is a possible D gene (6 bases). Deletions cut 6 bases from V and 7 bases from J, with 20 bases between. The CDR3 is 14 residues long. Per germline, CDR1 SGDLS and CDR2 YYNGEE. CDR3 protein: CASNTPTGLDEQYF. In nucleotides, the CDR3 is TGTGCCAGCAACACACCGACAGGCTTGGATGAGCAGTACTTC. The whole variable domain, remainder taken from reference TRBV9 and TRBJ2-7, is DSGVTQTPKHLITATGQRVTLRCSPRSGDLSVYWYQQSLDQGLQFLIQYYNGEERAKGNILERFSAQQFPDLHSELNLSSLELGDSALYFCASNTPTGLDEQYFGPGTRLTVT.

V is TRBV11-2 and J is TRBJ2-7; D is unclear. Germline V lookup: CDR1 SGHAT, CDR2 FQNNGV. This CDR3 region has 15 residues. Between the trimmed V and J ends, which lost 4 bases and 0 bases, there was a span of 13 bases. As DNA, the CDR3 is TGTGCCAGCAGCTCTAGGACGCTGAGCTCCTACGAGCAGTACTTC. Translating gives CASSSRTLSSYEQYF.

The CDR3 is CASSLARGSGANVLTF. CDR3 in DNA: TGCGCCAGCAGCTTGGCGCGGGGCTCTGGGGCCAACGTCCTGACTTTC. The chain has TRBV5-1 and TRBJ2-6; a possible D gene is TRBD2 (6 bases). This CDR3 is built from 16 residues. Germline values: CDR1 SGHRS, CDR2 YFSETQ. Deletions cut 0 bases from V and 0 bases from J, with 7 bases between.

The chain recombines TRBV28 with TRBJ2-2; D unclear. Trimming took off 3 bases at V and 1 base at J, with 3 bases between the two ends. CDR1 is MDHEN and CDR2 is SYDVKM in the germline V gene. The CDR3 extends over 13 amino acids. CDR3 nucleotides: TGTGCCAGCAGTTTGGGGAACACCGGGGAGCTGTTTTTT. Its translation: CASSLGNTGELFF.

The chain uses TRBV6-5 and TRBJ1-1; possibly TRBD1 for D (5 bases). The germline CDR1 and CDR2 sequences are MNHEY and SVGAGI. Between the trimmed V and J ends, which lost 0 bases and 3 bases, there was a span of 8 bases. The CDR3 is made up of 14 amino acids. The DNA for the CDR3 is TGTGCCAGCAGTTACTCTCCGGGGGACACTGAAGCTTTCTTT. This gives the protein CASSYSPGDTEAFF.

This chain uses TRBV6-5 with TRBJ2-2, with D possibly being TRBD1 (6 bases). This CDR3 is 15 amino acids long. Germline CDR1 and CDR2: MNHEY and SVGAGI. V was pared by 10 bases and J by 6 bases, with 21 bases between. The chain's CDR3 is CATGGQPVTPGELFF. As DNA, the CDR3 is TGTGCCACAGGAGGACAGCCAGTCACACCCGGGGAGCTGTTTTTT.

CDR3 loop: CASSQKGDSTYEQYF. CDR3 bases: TGCGCCAGCAGCCAAAAGGGGGACAGTACCTACGAGCAGTACTTC. V and J are TRBV4-3 and TRBJ2-7, with 7 bases that match TRBD1. Unmatched junction bases numbered 6, after V lost 2 bases and J lost 2 bases. Germline V gives CDR1 LGHNA, CDR2 YSLEER. The CDR3 length is 15 residues.

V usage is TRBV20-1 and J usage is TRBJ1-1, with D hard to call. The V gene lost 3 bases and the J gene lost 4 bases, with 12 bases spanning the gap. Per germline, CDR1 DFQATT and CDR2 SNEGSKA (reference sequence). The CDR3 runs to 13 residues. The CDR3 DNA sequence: TGCAGTGCTAGTCGACTCGCAGGCACTGAAGCTTTCTTT. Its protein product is CSASRLAGTEAFF.

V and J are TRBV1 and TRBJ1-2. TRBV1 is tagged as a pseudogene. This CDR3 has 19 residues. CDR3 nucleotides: TGCACCAGCAGCCAAGATTACGCAACAGCTCAAGAGGGCCTCTATGGCTACACCTTC. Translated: CTSSQDYATAQEGLYGYTF.

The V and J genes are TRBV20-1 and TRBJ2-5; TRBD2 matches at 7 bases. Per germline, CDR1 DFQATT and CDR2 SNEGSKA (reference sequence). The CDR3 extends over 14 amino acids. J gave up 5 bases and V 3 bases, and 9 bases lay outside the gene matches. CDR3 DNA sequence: TGCAGTGCTAGTAACTGGGGGGAGGGGGAGACCCAGTACTTC. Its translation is CSASNWGEGETQYF.

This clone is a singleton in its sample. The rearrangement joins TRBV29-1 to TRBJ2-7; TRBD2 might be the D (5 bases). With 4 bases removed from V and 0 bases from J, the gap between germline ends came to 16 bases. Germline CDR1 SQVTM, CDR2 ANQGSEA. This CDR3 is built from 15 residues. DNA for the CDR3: TGCAGCGTTGTAAGAGAGGGATCCAGCTCCTACGAGCAGTACTTC. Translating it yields CSVVREGSSSYEQYF.

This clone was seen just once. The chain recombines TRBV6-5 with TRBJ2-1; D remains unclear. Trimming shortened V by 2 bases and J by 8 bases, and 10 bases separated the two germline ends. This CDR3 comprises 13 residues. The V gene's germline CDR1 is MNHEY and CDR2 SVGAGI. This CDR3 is CASSYRGRDEQFF. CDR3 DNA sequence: TGTGCCAGCAGTTACAGAGGTAGGGATGAGCAGTTCTTC.

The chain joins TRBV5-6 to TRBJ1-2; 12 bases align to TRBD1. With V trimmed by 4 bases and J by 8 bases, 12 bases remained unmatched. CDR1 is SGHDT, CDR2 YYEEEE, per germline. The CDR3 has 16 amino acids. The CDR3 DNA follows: TGTGCCAGCAGCCCGGGACAGGGGGCGCTGGATCGAGGCTACACCTTC. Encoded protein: CASSPGQGALDRGYTF.